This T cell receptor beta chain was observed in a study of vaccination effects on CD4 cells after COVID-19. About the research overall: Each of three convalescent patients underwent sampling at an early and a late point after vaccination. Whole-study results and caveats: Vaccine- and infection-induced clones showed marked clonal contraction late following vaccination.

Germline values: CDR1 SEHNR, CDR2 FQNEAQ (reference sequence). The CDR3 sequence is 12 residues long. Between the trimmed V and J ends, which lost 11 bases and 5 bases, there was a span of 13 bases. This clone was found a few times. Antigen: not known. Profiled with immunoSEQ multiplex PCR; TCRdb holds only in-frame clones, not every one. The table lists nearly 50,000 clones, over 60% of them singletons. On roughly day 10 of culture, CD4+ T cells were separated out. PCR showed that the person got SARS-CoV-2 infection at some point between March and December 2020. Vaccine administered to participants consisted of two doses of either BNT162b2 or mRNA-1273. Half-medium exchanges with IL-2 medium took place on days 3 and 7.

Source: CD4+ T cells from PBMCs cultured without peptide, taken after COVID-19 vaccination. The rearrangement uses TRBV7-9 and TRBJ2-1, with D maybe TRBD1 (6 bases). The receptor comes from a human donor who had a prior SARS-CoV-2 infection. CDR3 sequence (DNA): TGTGCCTCCGGACAGAGCGACAATGAGCAGTTCTTC. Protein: CASGQSDNEQFF.